A selection of T cell receptor beta chains follows, all from one sample in a study of blood T cells in healthy people across ages. Via MiXCR, TCRdb re-called the 5' RACE reads, giving one row per CDR3 protein. The repertoire holds about 540,000 distinct CDR3 sequences, with 24% as singletons. The same sample was also used in a study of T cells of mothers and their children.

Sequencing used blood. These TCRs come from a boy under 18 in good health. CDR3s include the opening cysteine and the closing phenylalanine or tryptophan. D genes are given only for firm matches. Some rows have no size entry. The others give once, few or many, or a class for an expanded clone.

V	J	D	size	DNA	CDR3
TRBV11-2	TRBJ2-2	NA	few	TGTGCCAGCAGCCGGGGGCACAGGGAGTATACCGGGGAGCTGTTTTTT	CASSRGHREYTGELFF
TRBV20-1	TRBJ1-1	NA	few	TGCAGTGCTACCCCTGCCGGGGGCTATAGGGACACTGAAGCTTTCTTT	CSATPAGGYRDTEAFF
TRBV12-5	TRBJ1-5	NA	NA	TGTGCTAGTGGTTTGGGGGGCCAGCCCCAGCATTTT	CASGLGGQPQHF
TRBV12-3/TRBV12-4	TRBJ2-2	NA	few	TGTGCCAGCAGTTTAGTAAAGGGATCGGGTACCGGGGAGCTGTTTTTT	CASSLVKGSGTGELFF
TRBV14	TRBJ2-3	TRBD2	few	TGTGCCAGCAGCCAAGTGACTAGCCCAGATACGCAGTATTTT	CASSQVTSPDTQYF
TRBV18	TRBJ1-4	NA	few	TGTGCCAGCCCACCTGGAGGAGCAACTAATGAAAAACTGTTTTTT	CASPPGGATNEKLFF
TRBV4-3	TRBJ2-5	NA	NA	TGCGCCAGCAGCCAGACCCAGTACCAAGAGACCCAGTACTTC	CASSQTQYQETQYF
TRBV6-2/TRBV6-3	TRBJ2-5	TRBD2	NA	TGTGCCAGCAGTTACTCTCTAGCGGGGAGGCAGACCCAGTACTTC	CASSYSLAGRQTQYF
TRBV10-3	TRBJ2-7	NA	few	TGTGCCATCAGTGGCTCCGGGACTGCGGGGTTTCGGTACGAGCAGTACTTC	CAISGSGTAGFRYEQYF
TRBV5-5	TRBJ2-7	NA	NA	TGTGCCAGCAGCTTCCAGGGTACTGACGAGCAGTACTTC	CASSFQGTDEQYF
TRBV2	TRBJ2-7	NA	NA	TGTGCCAGCAGTCGACCTGGCAGTATGTACGAGCAGTACTTC	CASSRPGSMYEQYF
TRBV7-2	TRBJ2-7	TRBD1	NA	TGTGCCAGCAGACCGCCGGGACAGGGGACCTACGAGCAGTACTTC	CASRPPGQGTYEQYF
TRBV19	TRBJ1-1	TRBD1	few	TGTGCCAGTAGTCTGTGGACAGGGGATAACACTGAAGCTTTCTTT	CASSLWTGDNTEAFF
TRBV12-3/TRBV12-4	TRBJ2-3	NA	NA	TGTGCCAGCAGTTCCCGAGACACAGATACGCAGTATTTT	CASSSRDTDTQYF
TRBV28	TRBJ2-4	TRBD1	NA	TGTGCCAGCAGTTTCCGACAGGGGGCTGCCAAAAACATTCAGTACTTC	CASSFRQGAAKNIQYF
TRBV7-2	TRBJ1-4	NA	few	TGTGCCAGCAGACTGGACTACGGGGGTTTTAATGAAAAACTGTTTTTT	CASRLDYGGFNEKLFF
TRBV29-1	TRBJ2-1	NA	few	TGCAGCGTTGAAGCCTTTTACAATGAGCAGTTCTTC	CSVEAFYNEQFF